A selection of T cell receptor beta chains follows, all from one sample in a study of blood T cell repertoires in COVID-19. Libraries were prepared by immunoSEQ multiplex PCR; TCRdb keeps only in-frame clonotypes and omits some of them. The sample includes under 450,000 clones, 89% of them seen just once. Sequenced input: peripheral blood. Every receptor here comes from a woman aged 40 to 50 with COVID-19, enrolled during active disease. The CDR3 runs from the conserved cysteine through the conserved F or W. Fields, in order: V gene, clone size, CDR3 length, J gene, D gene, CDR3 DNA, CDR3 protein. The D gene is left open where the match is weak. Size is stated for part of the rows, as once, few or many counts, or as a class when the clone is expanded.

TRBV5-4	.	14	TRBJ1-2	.	TGTGCCATTTCTATCGGGGGGTCTAACTATGGCTACACCTTC	CAISIGGSNYGYTF
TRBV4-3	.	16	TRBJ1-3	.	TGCGCCAGCAGCCAAGCGCGAGCGGGCGCTGGAAACACCATATATTTT	CASSQARAGAGNTIYF
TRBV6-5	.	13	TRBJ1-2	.	TGTGCCAGCAAGCGGGGCCCCTTAGGTGGCTACACCTTC	CASKRGPLGGYTF
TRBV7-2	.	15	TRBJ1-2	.	TGTGCCAGCAGCCTGAGACAGGACTCCCCCTATGGCTACACCTTC	CASSLRQDSPYGYTF
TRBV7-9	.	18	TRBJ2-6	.	TGTGCCAGCAGCTTAGGGCCAGGGAGGCTAGTTGGGGCCAACGTCCTGACTTTC	CASSLGPGRLVGANVLTF
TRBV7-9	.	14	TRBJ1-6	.	TGTGCCAGCAGCCCTATTCGACCGGAGGCACCCCTCCACTTT	CASSPIRPEAPLHF
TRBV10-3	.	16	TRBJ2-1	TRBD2	TGTGCCATCACCGGGACTAGCGGGGGATCCTACAATGAGCAGTTCTTC	CAITGTSGGSYNEQFF
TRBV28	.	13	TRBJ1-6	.	TGTGCCAGCAGTTTATCTCCCCCGTCACCCCTCCACTTT	CASSLSPPSPLHF
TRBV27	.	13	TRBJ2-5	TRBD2	TGTGCCAGCAGCGGGAGGCCAGCGGAGACCCAGTACTTC	CASSGRPAETQYF
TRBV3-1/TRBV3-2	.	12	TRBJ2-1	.	TGTGCCAGCAGTCCTGCAGGGGAACAGCAGTTCTTC	CASSPAGEQQFF
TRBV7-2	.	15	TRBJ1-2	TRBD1	TGTGCCAGCAGCTTAGTACGGCAGGGGGACTATGGCTACACCTTC	CASSLVRQGDYGYTF
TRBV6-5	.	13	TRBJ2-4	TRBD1	TGTGCCAGCAGCGGACAGGGGAGAAACATTCAGTACTTC	CASSGQGRNIQYF
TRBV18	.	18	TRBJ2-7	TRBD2	TGTGCCAGCTCACCACCCGGTAGCGGGCAATTATTATCCTACGAGCAGTACTTC	CASSPPGSGQLLSYEQYF
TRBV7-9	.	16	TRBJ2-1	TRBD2	TGTGCCAGCAGCGGGACTAGCGGGGGTTCCTACAATGAGCAGTTCTTC	CASSGTSGGSYNEQFF
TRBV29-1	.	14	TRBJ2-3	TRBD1	TGCAGCGTGGGACAGGGCTGGAGCACAGATACGCAGTATTTT	CSVGQGWSTDTQYF
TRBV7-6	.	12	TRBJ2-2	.	TGTGCCACAATGGAGGGCCCCGGGGAGCTGTTTTTT	CATMEGPGELFF
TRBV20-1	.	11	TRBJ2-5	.	TGCAGTGCTAGAAGAGCGGGGACCCAGTACTTC	CSARRAGTQYF
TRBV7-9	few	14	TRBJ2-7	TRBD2	TGTGCCAGCAGCTTGAGCGGGAGCTCCTACGAGCAGTACTTC	CASSLSGSSYEQYF
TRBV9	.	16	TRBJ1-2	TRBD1	TGTGCCAGCAGCGTAGGATCCCAGGGGGATCGCTATGGCTACACCTTC	CASSVGSQGDRYGYTF
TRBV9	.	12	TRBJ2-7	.	TGTGCCAGCAGCGTAGGAACTAACGAGCAGTACTTC	CASSVGTNEQYF
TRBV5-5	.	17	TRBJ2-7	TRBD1	TGTGCCAGCAGCTTGTTGTGGGCCGGTGACAGGGGCTACGAGCAGTACTTC	CASSLLWAGDRGYEQYF
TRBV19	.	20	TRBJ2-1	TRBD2	TGTGCCAGTAGGAAAAGACCGGGACTAGCGGGAGTTGGGTCCTACAATGAGCAGTTCTTC	CASRKRPGLAGVGSYNEQFF
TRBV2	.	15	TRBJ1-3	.	TGTGCCAGCAGGTGGGACATCCGAAGCGGAAACACCATATATTTT	CASRWDIRSGNTIYF
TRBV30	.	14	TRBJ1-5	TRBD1	TGTGCCTGGAGCGCCGGACAGGGAGATCAGCCCCAGCATTTT	CAWSAGQGDQPQHF
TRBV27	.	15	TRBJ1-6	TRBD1	TGTGCCAGCACCCCGGGACAGGGTACGAATTCACCCCTCCACTTT	CASTPGQGTNSPLHF
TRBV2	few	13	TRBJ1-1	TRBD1	TGTGCCATCTCCTGGACAGGGAGAACTGAAGCTTTCTTT	CAISWTGRTEAFF
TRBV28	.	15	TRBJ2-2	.	TGTGCCAGCAAGTGGGGGGAAAGGAACACCGGGGAGCTGTTTTTT	CASKWGERNTGELFF
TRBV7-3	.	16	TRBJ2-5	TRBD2	TGTGCCAGCAGCTTAATAGGTAGCGGGGGCCCAGAGACCCAGTACTTC	CASSLIGSGGPETQYF
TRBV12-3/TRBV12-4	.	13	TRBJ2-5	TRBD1	TGTGCCAGCAACACTCAGGGGGTTGAGACCCAGTACTTC	CASNTQGVETQYF
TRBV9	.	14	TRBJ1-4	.	TGTGCCAGCAGCGTAGACCCCAGGATGGAAAAACTGTTTTTT	CASSVDPRMEKLFF
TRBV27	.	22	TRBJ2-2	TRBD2	TGTGCCAGCAGTCCTGATCTTCCTGGACTAGCGGGAGGGGCGAAGGACGGCGGGGAGCTGTTTTTT	CASSPDLPGLAGGAKDGGELFF
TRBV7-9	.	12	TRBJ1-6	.	TGTGCCAGCAGACACGATAATTCACCCCTCCACTTT	CASRHDNSPLHF
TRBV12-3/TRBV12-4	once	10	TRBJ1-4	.	TGTGCCAGCTATAGAGAAAAACTGTTTTTT	CASYREKLFF
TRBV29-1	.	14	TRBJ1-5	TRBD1	TGCAGCGTTGTACCAGGGGGGAGCAATCAGCCCCAGCATTTT	CSVVPGGSNQPQHF
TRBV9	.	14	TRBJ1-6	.	TGTGCCAGCAGCGTAGGGGACACGAATTCACCCCTCCACTTT	CASSVGDTNSPLHF
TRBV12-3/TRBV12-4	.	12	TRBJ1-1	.	TGTGCCAGTTCCTACCGGGTCTATGAAGCTTTCTTT	CASSYRVYEAFF
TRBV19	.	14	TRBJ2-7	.	TGTGCCAGTAGTTCCCCTGGACAGCGCTACGAGCAGTACTTC	CASSSPGQRYEQYF
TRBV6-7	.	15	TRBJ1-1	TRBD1	TGTGTCACCCGCCGGACAGGGGGATCTTGCACTGAAGCTTTCTTT	CVTRRTGGSCTEAFF
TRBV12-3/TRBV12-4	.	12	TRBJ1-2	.	TGTGCCAGCGCACAATTTAACTATGGCTACACCTTC	CASAQFNYGYTF
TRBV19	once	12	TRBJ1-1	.	TGTGCCACCAGGATAGGAGGCACTGAAGCTTTCTTT	CATRIGGTEAFF
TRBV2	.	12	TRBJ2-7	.	TGTGCCAGCAGGGCGGACAGCTACGAGCAGTACTTC	CASRADSYEQYF
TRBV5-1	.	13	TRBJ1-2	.	TGCGCCAGCAGCTGGGGCCAGGGCTATGGCTACACCTTC	CASSWGQGYGYTF
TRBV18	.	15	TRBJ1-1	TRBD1	TGTGCCAGCTCACCGACAGGGAGGACGAACACTGAAGCTTTCTTT	CASSPTGRTNTEAFF
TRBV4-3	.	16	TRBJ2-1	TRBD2	TGCGCCAGCAGCCAAGCCCCAGCGGGGGTTTACAATGAGCAGTTCTTC	CASSQAPAGVYNEQFF
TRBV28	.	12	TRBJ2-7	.	TGTGCCAGCAGGGGGGGTACCTACGAGCAGTACTTC	CASRGGTYEQYF
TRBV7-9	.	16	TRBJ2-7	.	TGTGCCAGCAGCTTTATGGGCCAAGGAAATCCCTACGAGCAGTACTTC	CASSFMGQGNPYEQYF
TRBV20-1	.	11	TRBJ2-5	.	TGCAGTGCTGGCTTTAAAGAGACCCAGTACTTC	CSAGFKETQYF
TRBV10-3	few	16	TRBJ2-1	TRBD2	TGTGCCATCAGTCGAAGCGGGGGACAAAATTACAATGAGCAGTTCTTC	CAISRSGGQNYNEQFF
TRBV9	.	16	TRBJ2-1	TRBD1	TGTGCCAGCAGCGTAGACAGGGGGAGCTCCTACAATGAGCAGTTCTTC	CASSVDRGSSYNEQFF
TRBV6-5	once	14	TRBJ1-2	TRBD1	TGTGCCAGCAGTTATCTGGACAGGGGGTACGGCTACACCTTC	CASSYLDRGYGYTF
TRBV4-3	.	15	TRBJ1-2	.	TGCGCCAGCAGCCAATATCTACAGGGTAACTATGGCTACACCTTC	CASSQYLQGNYGYTF
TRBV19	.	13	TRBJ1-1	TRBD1	TGTGCCAGTGACAGGGGGGAGAACACTGAAGCTTTCTTT	CASDRGENTEAFF
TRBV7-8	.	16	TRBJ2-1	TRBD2	TGTGCCAGCAGATCGGAGCGGGAGGGCCCTTACAATGAGCAGTTCTTC	CASRSEREGPYNEQFF
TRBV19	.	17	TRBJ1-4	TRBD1	TGTGCCAGTAGTCTCTACAGGGGGCGTTCAACTAATGAAAAACTGTTTTTT	CASSLYRGRSTNEKLFF
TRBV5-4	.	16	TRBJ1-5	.	TGTGCCAGCAGCTTGTCGGCGAGGGGGATCAATCAGCCCCAGCATTTT	CASSLSARGINQPQHF